These 16 T cell receptor beta chains came from one sample sequenced in a study of CD8 T cells in Susac syndrome. When the RNA was reverse transcribed, random hexamers were used with an input of roughly 0.5 to 1 ug. TCRdb reprocessed the immunoSEQ multiplex PCR reads with MiXCR, giving one entry per CDR3 protein. The sample has some 300,000 distinct CDR3 sequences, about 88% seen once. Sequencing was carried out using CD8+ T cells from PBMCs. These receptors came from a human donor with multiple sclerosis.

The chain joins TRBV29-1 to TRBJ1-1, with 7 bases fitting TRBD1. CDR3 length: 12 residues. V dropped 6 bases and J dropped 4; count of bases not matched to a gene: 5. CDR1 and CDR2 from the germline V gene are SQVTM and ANQGSEA. The CDR3 loop reads CSVTPGGTEAFF. CDR3 DNA: TGCAGCGTCACCCCAGGGGGCACTGAAGCTTTCTTT. The full variable domain, its missing parts supplied by reference TRBV29-1 and TRBJ1-1, is SAVISQKPSRDICQRGTSLTIQCQVDSQVTMMFWYRQQPGQSLTLIATANQGSEATYESGFVIDKFPISRPNLTFSTLTVSNMSPEDSSIYLCSVTPGGTEAFFGQGTRLTVV.

The chain couples TRBV5-6 to TRBJ1-5, with D perhaps TRBD1 (6 bases). There are 15 residues in the CDR3. The V end lost 4 bases, the J end lost 4 bases, and 15 bases lay between the germline ends. Germline lookup yields CDR1 SGHDT and CDR2 YYEEEE. CDR3 DNA: TGTGCCAGCAGCCGGGGGGGACATTTAAATCAGCCCCAGCATTTT. Its protein is CASSRGGHLNQPQHF.

This rearrangement joins TRBV28 to TRBJ2-1, with D perhaps assigned TRBD1 or TRBD2 (5 bases each). The V gene's germline CDR1 is MDHEN and CDR2 SYDVKM. This CDR3 contains 14 residues. With 7 bases removed from V and 6 bases from J, the gap between germline ends came to 16 bases. CDR3: CASTLPGTSNEQFF. Here the CDR3 DNA reads TGTGCCAGCACCCTCCCTGGGACCAGCAATGAGCAGTTCTTC.

This clonotype was recorded a few times. This rearrangement joins TRBV11-2 to TRBJ1-6; D not certain. The CDR3 contains 15 residues. CDR1 is SGHAT and CDR2 is FQNNGV in the germline V gene. In DNA form, the CDR3 reads TGTGCTCCGACGGGCCGGGCCAGACTTACCTCACCCCTCCACTTT. As protein: CAPTGRARLTSPLHF.

The CDR3 nucleotides are TGTGCCAGCAGCGGCACCGGGGAGCTGTTTTTT. Its protein product is CASSGTGELFF. The V and J genes are TRBV6-1 and TRBJ2-2, with D unclear. Trimming stripped 6 bases from V and 4 bases from J, with 3 bases between. Germline V lookup: CDR1 MNHNS, CDR2 SASEGT. This CDR3 has 11 amino acids.

The chain combines TRBV27 with TRBJ2-6, with D possibly being TRBD2 (5 bases). The V end was cut by 5 bases, the J end by 4 bases, with 9 bases between. Germline values: CDR1 MNHEY, CDR2 SMNVEV (reference sequence). The CDR3 has 14 residues. CDR3 sequence: CASSLTGGANVLTF. The CDR3 DNA sequence: TGTGCCAGCAGTCTGACGGGGGGGGCCAACGTCCTGACTTTC.

The V gene is TRBV7-9, the J gene TRBJ1-1; TRBD1 might be the D (6 bases). This CDR3 spans 15 amino acids. CDR1 and CDR2 (germline): SEHNR, FQNEAQ (reference sequence). With 5 bases removed from V and 3 bases from J, the gap between germline ends came to 16 bases. The CDR3, as DNA: TGTGCCAGCAGCCATTCTAGAGGGGGGCACACTGAAGCTTTCTTT. It codes for CASSHSRGGHTEAFF.

This sequence joins TRBV27 and TRBJ2-7; D may be TRBD2 (5 bases). From germline, CDR1 is MNHEY and CDR2 SMNVEV (reference sequence). The CDR3 extends over 14 amino acids. The V end lost 2 bases, the J end lost 6 bases, and 14 bases lay between the germline ends. As DNA, the CDR3 is TGTGCCAGCAGTTTAAGTCTAGCTTCGCTCGAGCAGTACTTC. Translation gives CASSLSLASLEQYF.

The chain combines TRBV19 with TRBJ2-7, with 15 bases matching TRBD2. Trimming took 10 bases from V and 1 from J; bases not matched to a gene: 11. CDR3 length: 17 amino acids. Looked up from germline, CDR1 is LNHDA and CDR2 is SQIVND (reference sequence). This CDR3 reads CATTGLAGGLISYEQYF. The CDR3 DNA reads as TGTGCCACCACCGGACTAGCGGGAGGGCTGATATCCTACGAGCAGTACTTC.

This sequence joins TRBV20-1 and TRBJ2-1; D not resolved. CDR1 and CDR2 (germline): DFQATT, SNEGSKA (reference sequence). Trimming took off 3 bases at V and 5 bases at J, with 17 bases between the two ends. The CDR3 covers 15 residues. The CDR3 DNA reads TGCAGTGCTAGGGCGGCCAAGAAGTGGGACAATGAGCAGTTCTTC. It encodes CSARAAKKWDNEQFF.

This clonotype was picked up a small number of times. The J gene is TRBJ2-3, the V gene TRBV7-2; 8 bases are a match to TRBD2. Germline assignment: CDR1 SGHTA and CDR2 FQGNSA. The CDR3 extends over 15 amino acids. The V gene end was trimmed by 1 base and the J gene end by 2 bases; junction bases not matched to a gene: 2. The CDR3 loop reads CASSLGGRHTDTQYF. CDR3 coding DNA: TGTGCCAGCAGCTTAGGCGGGAGGCACACAGATACGCAGTATTTT.

This clonotype was observed a few times. The J gene is TRBJ1-1, the V gene TRBV27; perhaps TRBD1 as D (6 bases). The CDR3 has 13 amino acids. The V end lost 3 bases, the J end lost 5 bases, and 10 bases lay between the germline ends. CDR1 MNHEY and CDR2 SMNVEV come from the germline V gene (reference sequence). The CDR3 nucleotides read TGTGCCAGCAGTTTCGGCAGGGGAACTGAAGCTTTCTTT. It encodes CASSFGRGTEAFF.

The V call is TRBV10-3, the J call TRBJ1-5, with 7 bases matching TRBD1. CDR1 is ENHRY, CDR2 SYGVKD, per germline. Germline trimming cut 0 bases from V and 1 base from J; bases unmatched to any gene: 3. This CDR3 has 16 amino acids. The CDR3 nucleotides read TGTGCCATCAGTGAGTCGAGGGGGCGCAGCAATCAGCCCCAGCATTTT. The encoded protein is CAISESRGRSNQPQHF.

The chain uses TRBV27 and TRBJ2-7; maybe TRBD2 (5 bases). The CDR3 loop spans 13 amino acids. The V end was cut by 6 bases, the J end by 5 bases, with 14 bases between. Germline lookup yields CDR1 MNHEY and CDR2 SMNVEV (reference sequence). CDR3 sequence (DNA): TGTGCCAGCAGCCGAGGGCCAGGCCACGAGCAGTACTTC. It specifies CASSRGPGHEQYF.

The chain couples TRBV28 to TRBJ1-1; no clear D gene. The CDR3 loop spans 12 amino acids. The germline V and J ends were trimmed by 4 bases and 6 bases, with 9 bases remaining between them. Germline V gene lookup returns CDR1 MDHEN and CDR2 SYDVKM. In DNA, the CDR3 is TGTGCCAGCAGTTCGCAGGTCGCTGAAGCTTTCTTT. Protein product: CASSSQVAEAFF.

CDR3 coding DNA: TGTGCCAGCACCGGAATAGCGGGATATGGAACAGATACGCAGTATTTT. Translating gives CASTGIAGYGTDTQYF. This sequence joins TRBV6-1 and TRBJ2-3, with 8 bases fitting TRBD2. The CDR3 is made up of 16 amino acids. With V trimmed by 7 bases and J by 3 bases, 12 bases remained unmatched. Looked up from germline, CDR1 is MNHNS and CDR2 is SASEGT.